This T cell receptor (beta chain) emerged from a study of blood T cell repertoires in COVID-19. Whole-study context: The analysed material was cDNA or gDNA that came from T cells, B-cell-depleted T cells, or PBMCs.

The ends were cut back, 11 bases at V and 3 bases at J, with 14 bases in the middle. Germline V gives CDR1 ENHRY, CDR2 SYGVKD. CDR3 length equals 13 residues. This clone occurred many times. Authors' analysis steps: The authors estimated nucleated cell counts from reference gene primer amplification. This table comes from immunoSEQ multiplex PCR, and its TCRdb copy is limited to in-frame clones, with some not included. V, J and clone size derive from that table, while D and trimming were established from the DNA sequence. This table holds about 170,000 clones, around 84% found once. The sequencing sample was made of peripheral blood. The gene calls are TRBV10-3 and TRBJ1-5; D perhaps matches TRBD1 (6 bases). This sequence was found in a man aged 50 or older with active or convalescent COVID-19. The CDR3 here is CAVQGQVNQPQHF. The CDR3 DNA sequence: TGTGCCGTACAGGGTCAAGTCAATCAGCCCCAGCATTTT.